This TCR beta chain is from a study of blood T cell repertoires in COVID-19 (TCRdb year 2020). Context from the whole study: Samples covering the acute and convalescent phases of COVID-19 were provided by collaborators in the United States, Italy and Spain. The repertoires were released in a freely available public database intended as a resource for research on the immune response to SARS-CoV-2. The samples were drawn from the first 160 participants of the ongoing ImmuneRACE study and from 950 to 1,500 subjects provided by 6 global collaborators. The material from the prospective study consisted of cDNA or gDNA derived from T cells, B-cell-depleted T cells, or PBMCs. Subjects who had been exposed to COVID-19, were actively infected with it, or had recovered from it provided the deeply sampled blood TCRbeta repertoires that made up the dataset. HLA class I and class II types, where available, came from metadata supplied by the sample provider rather than from assay-based typing. Nearly every sample came with metadata listing a de-identified subject ID, COVID-19 status, age in years and sex. The full study reports these points: The quantity of clinical and demographic metadata differed by source and by participant and was supplied without curation.

The immunoSEQ Assay, a bias-controlled multiplex PCR, was used to amplify TCRbeta CDR3 regions from genomic DNA. In the authors' own workflow: Nucleated cell counts per sample were estimated from amplification of reference gene primers within the assay. Sequence reads were collapsed and filtered to measure the absolute abundance of every unique TCRbeta CDR3 rearrangement. For each sample, productive Simpson clonality was calculated as the square root of Simpson's diversity index over productive rearrangements. In TCRdb, the immuneACCESS table is reduced to in-frame sequences with V and J assigned. These tables do not hold every clone; where another copy was compared, an unresolved V gene accounts for under half, and the others remain unexplained. D and trimming come from the DNA, and the V and J calls and clone size come from that table. The table for this sample lists approximately 480,000 clones; around 87% of them were counted only once. Approximately 0.7% of the sample is in the top ten clones.

A word on this clone: Its cognate antigen has yet to be identified. Per-nucleotide qualities are absent, and no much larger clonotype sits a single base away.

In the prospective study, participants were about 18 to 95 years old, resided in approximately 25 geographic areas of the United States, and were enrolled through a virtual design. In the prospective study, cohorts were assigned on the basis of participant-reported clinical history obtained from a screening survey and a study questionnaire. Recovered participants in ImmuneRACE Cohort 3 were defined as having two consecutive negative NP/OP PCR tests, clearance from a healthcare professional, or resolution of symptoms. In the prospective study, mobile phlebotomists collected whole blood, serum and a nasopharyngeal or oropharyngeal swab from each participant. Participants in the prospective study had the option to provide additional blood draws and questionnaires over a 2-month period. Prospective study blood samples were shipped either frozen or at room temperature before DNA extraction. The CDR3 measures 13 amino acids from cysteine to phenylalanine. This entry keeps only the CDR3 DNA: 39 bases, framed from base 1. V is shortened by 4 bases, J by 6 bases, and the region joining them spans 8 bases. The germline V gene specifies SGHRS as CDR1 and YFSETQ as CDR2.

The origin of this receptor is a young woman who had recovered from COVID-19. The sequenced sample consisted of PBMCs or T cells enriched from blood (not recorded which). The chain is made from TRBV5-1 and TRBJ1-6; TRBD1 might be the D gene, on 5 matching bases. CDR3 region: CASSPGVNSPLHF. The DNA sequence is TGCGCCAGCAGCCCGGGGGTTAATTCACCCCTCCACTTT.